Presented here are 19 T cell receptor beta chains from one specimen sequenced in a study of T-cell reconstitution after alpha-beta-depleted transplantation in children. Unique molecular identifiers were built into the TCRbeta library. TCRdb itself ran the PCR reads through MiXCR, one entry per CDR3 protein. Here the sample spans around 490,000 distinct CDR3 sequences, roughly an eighth being singletons. The material sequenced was PBMCs, mostly from graft donor cells, taken 180 days after TCRalphabeta/CD19-depleted stem cell transplant. The receptors derive from a female patient aged 2 to 10 who had a stem cell transplant for aplastic anemia, so the T cells may come from the graft donor.

This clonotype has more than one count but fewer than ten. J is TRBJ2-7 and V is TRBV7-2, with TRBD2 matching over 7 bases. The CDR3 extends over 15 amino acids. Germline-derived CDR1 and CDR2 are SGHTA and FQGNSA. V dropped 5 bases and J dropped 2; count of bases not matched to a gene: 9. CDR3 residues: CASSPPGGSTYEQYF. Here the CDR3 DNA reads TGTGCCAGCAGCCCTCCGGGGGGTTCAACCTACGAGCAGTACTTC.

This clonotype was counted between two and nine times. The chain carries TRBV6-1 and TRBJ2-7, with TRBD2 matching 11 bases. Germline CDR1 and CDR2: MNHNS and SASEGT. Trimming removed 5 bases from V and 0 bases from J; junction bases left unmatched: 6. The CDR3 spans 16 residues. The CDR3 loop reads CASSPSSGRSSYEQYF. The CDR3 DNA reads TGTGCCAGCAGTCCCTCTAGCGGGAGGAGCTCCTACGAGCAGTACTTC.

This clonotype has more than one count but fewer than ten. V and J are TRBV12-3 or TRBV12-4 and TRBJ1-2, with TRBD1 as a possible D gene (5 bases). The length of the CDR3 is 17 residues. V lost 2 bases and J lost 7, with 23 bases in between. The CDR3 DNA reads as TGTGCCAGCAGTTTACTCTTGGCTGGCAGGGCGGTAGGTGGCTACACCTTC. As protein: CASSLLLAGRAVGGYTF.

This CDR3 reads CASSYTGGWGTGELFF. The CDR3 DNA sequence: TGTGCCAGCAGTTATACAGGGGGCTGGGGCACCGGGGAGCTGTTTTTT. V gene TRBV6-5 combines with J gene TRBJ2-2; 9 positions match TRBD1. Germline CDR1 and CDR2: MNHEY and SVGAGI. The CDR3 covers 16 residues. Losses at the gene ends were 3 bases for V and 4 bases for J; bases not matched to a gene: 6.

This clonotype was recorded a few times. The chain combines TRBV29-1 with TRBJ2-7, with D unclear. V dropped 1 base and J dropped 5 bases, with 18 bases sitting between them. The CDR3 totals 15 residues. Per germline, CDR1 SQVTM and CDR2 ANQGSEA. The CDR3 loop reads CSVEGSSGFSDEQYF. CDR3 coding DNA: TGCAGCGTTGAAGGATCTTCAGGATTTTCAGACGAGCAGTACTTC.

The genes are TRBV5-1 and TRBJ1-2, with D possibly being TRBD1 (5 bases). From germline, CDR1 is SGHRS and CDR2 YFSETQ. V shed 4 bases and J shed 7 bases, with 11 bases lying between them. CDR3 length equals 12 residues. The CDR3 coding sequence is TGCGCCAGCAGCCCGCAGGGCCTTGGCTACACCTTC. This encodes CASSPQGLGYTF. Together with reference TRBV5-1 and TRBJ1-2, the CDR3 gives the full variable domain: KAGVTQTPRYLIKTRGQQVTLSCSPISGHRSVSWYQQTPGQGLQFLFEYFSETQRNKGNFPGRFSGRQFSNSRSEMNVSTLELGDSALYLCASSPQGLGYTFGSGTRLTVV.

The J gene is TRBJ2-1, the V gene TRBV20-1, with TRBD2 as a possible D gene (5 bases). Trimming removed 5 bases from V and 4 bases from J, with 21 bases in between. The CDR3 extends over 16 amino acids. Germline-derived CDR1 and CDR2 are DFQATT and SNEGSKA (reference sequence). For the CDR3, the DNA is TGCAGTGCTGACCGACCGGGGTCAATGAGTTACAATGAGCAGTTCTTC. Its protein is CSADRPGSMSYNEQFF.

This clonotype was found many times. The rearrangement joins TRBV14 to TRBJ2-7; no clear D gene. The V and J ends lost 4 bases and 2 bases respectively, with 6 bases between them. This CDR3 region has 12 residues. Germline assignment: CDR1 SGHDN and CDR2 FVKESK. In nucleotides, the CDR3 is TGTGCCAGCAGCCCCCGGACCTACGAGCAGTACTTC. Translating gives CASSPRTYEQYF.

J is TRBJ2-1 and V is TRBV6-2 or TRBV6-3; 14 bases align to TRBD2. This CDR3 has 19 residues. Unmatched junction bases numbered 10, after V lost 2 bases and J lost 4 bases. The germline gives CDR1 MNHEY, CDR2 SVGEGT. CDR3 bases: TGTGCCAGCAGTTACCGGACTAGCGGGAGGTATCTACGATACAATGAGCAGTTCTTC. It specifies CASSYRTSGRYLRYNEQFF.

This clonotype was seen many times. The rearrangement links TRBV4-1 to TRBJ2-5, with D perhaps TRBD1 or TRBD2 (7 bases each). Germline V CDR1 and CDR2: MGHRA, YSYEKL. V was clipped by 1 base and J by 2 bases, with 14 bases between them. The CDR3 runs to 16 residues. Here the CDR3 DNA reads TGCGCCAGCAGCCAAGGTTCAGGGGGAGGGCAAGAGACCCAGTACTTC. Its protein is CASSQGSGGGQETQYF.

This clonotype was recorded many times. The J gene is TRBJ1-5, the V gene TRBV29-1; maybe TRBD1 (6 bases). Germline CDR1 and CDR2: SQVTM and ANQGSEA. V was trimmed by 6 bases and J by 3 bases, leaving 12 bases between them. The CDR3 has 13 amino acids. CDR3 sequence (DNA): TGCAGCGTATCAACAGGGTTCAATCAGCCCCAGCATTTT. Encoded protein: CSVSTGFNQPQHF.

This clonotype was picked up many times. The chain uses TRBV7-9 and TRBJ2-1, with 12 bases that match TRBD2. Germline lookup yields CDR1 SEHNR and CDR2 FQNEAQ (reference sequence). The CDR3 is made up of 15 amino acids. Trimming at V came to 5 bases and at J to 7 bases, leaving 6 bases not matched to a gene. In DNA form, the CDR3 reads TGTGCCAGCAGCGTGACTAGCGGGAGTATAAATGAGCAGTTCTTC. Translation: CASSVTSGSINEQFF.

CDR3 protein: CASSPRGSPSGDTQYF. The CDR3 coding sequence is TGTGCCAGCAGCCCCCGTGGCTCCCCTTCAGGAGATACGCAGTATTTT. The chain carries TRBV11-3 and TRBJ2-3, with D unclear. The CDR3 length is 16 residues. Trimming cost V 5 bases and J 5 bases, with 20 bases left between them. Germline loops: CDR1 SGHNT, CDR2 YENEEA.

This clonotype occurred a few times. The chain carries TRBV2 and TRBJ2-7; 12 positions match TRBD2. Germline CDR1 SNHLY, CDR2 FYNNEI. CDR3 length: 16 residues. Losses at the gene ends were 7 bases for V and 7 bases for J; bases not matched to a gene: 14. As DNA, the CDR3 is TGTGCCAGCACCCCCCAACTAGCGGGAGGTATGGGGGAGCAGTACTTC. Translated: CASTPQLAGGMGEQYF.

This clonotype was counted between two and nine times. This rearrangement joins TRBV7-2 to TRBJ2-4; D ambiguous. The CDR3 runs 13 residues. The V gene's germline CDR1 is SGHTA and CDR2 FQGNSA. V shed 6 bases and J shed 0 bases, with 6 bases lying between them. The CDR3 here is CASRKLAKNIQYF. The CDR3 DNA is TGTGCCAGCAGGAAGCTAGCCAAAAACATTCAGTACTTC.

This clonotype has just a few counts. The V gene is TRBV21-1, the J gene TRBJ2-1; the tabulated D call, TRBD2, remains unverified against the DNA. TRBV21-1 is a recognized pseudogene. The CDR3 length is 19 residues. CDR3 DNA sequence: TGTGCCAGCAGCAAAGGGAGGGGGCCGGGACTAGCGGAGAACAATGAGCAGTTCTTC. Protein: CASSKGRGPGLAENNEQFF.

This clonotype was recorded many times. This chain uses TRBV20-1 with TRBJ2-7; D might be TRBD2 (6 bases). Germline-derived CDR1 and CDR2 are DFQATT and SNEGSKA (reference sequence). V lost 3 bases and J 0 bases, leaving 12 bases between the germline ends. The CDR3 is 14 residues long. DNA for the CDR3: TGCAGTGCTAGGGAGGGACGGATCTCCTACGAGCAGTACTTC. Its protein product is CSAREGRISYEQYF.

This clonotype has more than one count but fewer than ten. The rearrangement uses TRBV7-6 and TRBJ2-1, with 9 positions matching TRBD2. The V gene end was trimmed by 5 bases and the J gene end by 4 bases; junction bases not matched to a gene: 6. From germline, CDR1 is SGHVS and CDR2 FNYEAQ. The CDR3 runs to 15 residues. CDR3 in DNA: TGTGCCAGCAGCCACTTAGCGGGAGATTACAATGAGCAGTTCTTC. This gives the protein CASSHLAGDYNEQFF.

This clonotype was seen more than once but under ten times. V usage is TRBV29-1 and J usage is TRBJ1-5, with 7 bases matching TRBD1. This CDR3 contains 13 residues. CDR1 is SQVTM, CDR2 ANQGSEA, per germline. V shed 4 bases, J shed 4 bases, and the junction held 4 bases outside the gene matches. This chain's CDR3 is CSVGGQNNQPQHF. CDR3 DNA: TGCAGCGTTGGGGGACAGAATAATCAGCCCCAGCATTTT. Full variable domain (missing parts from reference TRBV29-1 and TRBJ1-5): SAVISQKPSRDICQRGTSLTIQCQVDSQVTMMFWYRQQPGQSLTLIATANQGSEATYESGFVIDKFPISRPNLTFSTLTVSNMSPEDSSIYLCSVGGQNNQPQHFGDGTRLSIL.